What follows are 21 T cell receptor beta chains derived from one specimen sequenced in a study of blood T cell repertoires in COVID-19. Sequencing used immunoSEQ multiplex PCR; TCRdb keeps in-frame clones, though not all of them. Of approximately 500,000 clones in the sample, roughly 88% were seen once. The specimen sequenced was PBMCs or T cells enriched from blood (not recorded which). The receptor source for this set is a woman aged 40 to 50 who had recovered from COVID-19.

The CDR3 is CAISGTGGRNEQYF. For the CDR3, the DNA is TGTGCCATCAGTGGGACAGGGGGCAGGAACGAGCAGTACTTC. The chain recombines TRBV10-3 with TRBJ2-7; 11 bases are shared with TRBD1. J gave up 5 bases and V 4 bases, and 4 bases lay outside the gene matches. This CDR3 comprises 14 residues. Per germline, CDR1 ENHRY and CDR2 SYGVKD.

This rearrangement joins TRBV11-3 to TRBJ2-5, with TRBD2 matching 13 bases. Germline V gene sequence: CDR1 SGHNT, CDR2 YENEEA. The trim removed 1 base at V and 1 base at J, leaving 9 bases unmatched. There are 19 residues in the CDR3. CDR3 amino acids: CASSLVARLAGGTQETQYF. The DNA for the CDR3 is TGTGCCAGCAGCTTAGTGGCCCGACTAGCGGGAGGTACCCAAGAGACCCAGTACTTC.

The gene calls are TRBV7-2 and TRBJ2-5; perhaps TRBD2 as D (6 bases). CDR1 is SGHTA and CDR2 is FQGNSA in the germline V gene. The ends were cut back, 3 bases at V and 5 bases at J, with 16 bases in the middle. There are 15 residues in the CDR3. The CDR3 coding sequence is TGTGCCAGCAGCTTGGCGGCGACTAGTACGGAGACCCAGTACTTC. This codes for CASSLAATSTETQYF.

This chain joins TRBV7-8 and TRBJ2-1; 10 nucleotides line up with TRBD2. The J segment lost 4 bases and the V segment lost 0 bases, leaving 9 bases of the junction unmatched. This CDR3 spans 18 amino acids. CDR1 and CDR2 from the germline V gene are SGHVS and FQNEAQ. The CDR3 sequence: CASSLARIAGGGYNEQFF. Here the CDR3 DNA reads TGTGCCAGCAGCTTAGCGAGGATAGCGGGAGGAGGGTACAATGAGCAGTTCTTC. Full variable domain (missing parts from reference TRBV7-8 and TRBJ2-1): GAGVSQSPRYKVAKRGQDVALRCDPISGHVSLFWYQQALGQGPEFLTYFQNEAQLDKSGLPSDRFFAERPEGSVSTLKIQRTQQEDSAVYLCASSLARIAGGGYNEQFFGPGTRLTVL.

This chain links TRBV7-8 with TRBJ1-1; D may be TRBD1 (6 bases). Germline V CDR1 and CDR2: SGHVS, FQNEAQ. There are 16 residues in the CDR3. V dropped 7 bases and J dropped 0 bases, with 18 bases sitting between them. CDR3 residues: CASIPRQGQLNTEAFF. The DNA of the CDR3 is TGTGCCAGCATCCCTAGGCAGGGGCAACTGAACACTGAAGCTTTCTTT.

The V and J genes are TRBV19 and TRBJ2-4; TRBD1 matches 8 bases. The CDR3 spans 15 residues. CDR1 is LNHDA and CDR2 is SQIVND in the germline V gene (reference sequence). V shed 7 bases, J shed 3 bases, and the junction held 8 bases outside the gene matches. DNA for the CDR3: TGTGCCAGTACCCCTCCCGGACAGGGCAAAAACATTCAGTACTTC. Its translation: CASTPPGQGKNIQYF.

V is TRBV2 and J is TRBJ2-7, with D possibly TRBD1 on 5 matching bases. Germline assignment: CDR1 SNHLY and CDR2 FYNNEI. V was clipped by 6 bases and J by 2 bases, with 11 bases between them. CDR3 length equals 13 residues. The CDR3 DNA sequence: TGTGCCAGCAGCGCCGGACAACCCTACGAGCAGTACTTC. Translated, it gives CASSAGQPYEQYF. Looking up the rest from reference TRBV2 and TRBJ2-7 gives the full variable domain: EPEVTQTPSHQVTQMGQEVILRCVPISNHLYFYWYRQILGQKVEFLVSFYNNEISEKSEIFDDQFSVERPDGSNFTLKIRSTKLEDSAMYFCASSAGQPYEQYFGPGTRLTVT.

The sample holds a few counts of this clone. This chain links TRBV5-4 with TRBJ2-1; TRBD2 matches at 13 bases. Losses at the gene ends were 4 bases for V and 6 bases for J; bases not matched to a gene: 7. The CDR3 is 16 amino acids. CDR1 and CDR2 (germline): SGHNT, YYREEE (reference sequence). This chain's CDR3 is CASSQEGLAGVNEQFF. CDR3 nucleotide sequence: TGTGCCAGCAGCCAAGAAGGACTAGCGGGAGTCAATGAGCAGTTCTTC.

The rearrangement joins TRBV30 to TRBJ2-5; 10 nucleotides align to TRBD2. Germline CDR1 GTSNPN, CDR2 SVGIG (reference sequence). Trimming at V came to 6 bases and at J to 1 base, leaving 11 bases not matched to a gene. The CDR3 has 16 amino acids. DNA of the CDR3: TGTGCCTGTAGGGGAGGTAGCGGGAGGTCCCAAGAGACCCAGTACTTC. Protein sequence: CACRGGSGRSQETQYF. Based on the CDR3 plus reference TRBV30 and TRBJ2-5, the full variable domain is SQTIHQWPATLVQPVGSPLSLECTVEGTSNPNLYWYRQAAGRGLQLLFYSVGIGQISSEVPQNLSASRPQDRQFILSSKKLLLSDSGFYLCACRGGSGRSQETQYFGPGTRLLVL.

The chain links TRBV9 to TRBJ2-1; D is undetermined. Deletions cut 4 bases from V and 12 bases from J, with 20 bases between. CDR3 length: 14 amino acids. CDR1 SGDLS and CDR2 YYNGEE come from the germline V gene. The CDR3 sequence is CASSPGSVSGVQFF. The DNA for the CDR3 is TGTGCCAGCAGCCCCGGCAGTGTTAGTGGAGTGCAGTTCTTC. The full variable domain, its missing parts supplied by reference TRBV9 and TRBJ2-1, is DSGVTQTPKHLITATGQRVTLRCSPRSGDLSVYWYQQSLDQGLQFLIQYYNGEERAKGNILERFSAQQFPDLHSELNLSSLELGDSALYFCASSPGSVSGVQFFGPGTRLTVL.

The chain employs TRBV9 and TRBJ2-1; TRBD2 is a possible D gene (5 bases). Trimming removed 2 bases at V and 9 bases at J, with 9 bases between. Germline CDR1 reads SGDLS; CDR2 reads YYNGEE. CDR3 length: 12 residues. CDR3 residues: CASSVRETEQFF. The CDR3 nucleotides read TGTGCCAGCAGCGTTAGGGAGACTGAGCAGTTCTTC. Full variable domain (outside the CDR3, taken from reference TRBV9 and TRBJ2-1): DSGVTQTPKHLITATGQRVTLRCSPRSGDLSVYWYQQSLDQGLQFLIQYYNGEERAKGNILERFSAQQFPDLHSELNLSSLELGDSALYFCASSVRETEQFFGPGTRLTVL.

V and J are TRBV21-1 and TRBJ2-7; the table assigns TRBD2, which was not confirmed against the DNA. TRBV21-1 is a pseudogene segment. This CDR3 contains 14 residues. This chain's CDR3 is CASSPRDCLHEQYF. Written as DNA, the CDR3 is TGTGCCAGCAGCCCCCGGGACTGTCTGCACGAGCAGTACTTC.

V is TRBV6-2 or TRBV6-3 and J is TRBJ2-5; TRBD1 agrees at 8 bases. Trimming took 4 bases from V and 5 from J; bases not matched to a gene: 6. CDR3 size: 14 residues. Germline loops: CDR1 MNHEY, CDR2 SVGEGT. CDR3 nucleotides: TGTGCCAGCAGTTTCCTCAGGGGGCCCGAGACCCAGTACTTC. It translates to CASSFLRGPETQYF.

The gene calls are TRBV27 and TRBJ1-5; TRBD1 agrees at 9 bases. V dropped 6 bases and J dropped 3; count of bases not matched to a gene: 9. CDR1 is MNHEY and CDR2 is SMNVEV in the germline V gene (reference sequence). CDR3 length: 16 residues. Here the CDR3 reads CASRLQGAPNNQPQHF. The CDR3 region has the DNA TGTGCCAGCAGGCTACAGGGGGCGCCAAACAATCAGCCCCAGCATTTT.

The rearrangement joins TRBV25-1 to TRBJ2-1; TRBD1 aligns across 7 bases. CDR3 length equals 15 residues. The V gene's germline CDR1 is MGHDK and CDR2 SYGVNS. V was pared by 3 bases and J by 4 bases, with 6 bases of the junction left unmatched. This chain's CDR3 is CASSELQGIYNEQFF. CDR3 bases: TGTGCCAGCAGTGAGTTACAGGGGATATACAATGAGCAGTTCTTC.

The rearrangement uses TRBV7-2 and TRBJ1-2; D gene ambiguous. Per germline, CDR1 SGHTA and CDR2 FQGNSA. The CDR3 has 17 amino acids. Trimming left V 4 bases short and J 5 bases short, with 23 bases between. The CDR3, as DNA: TGTGCCAGCAGCTACCGACCACGGGGATCTGCAGCGTATGGCTACACCTTC. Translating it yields CASSYRPRGSAAYGYTF.

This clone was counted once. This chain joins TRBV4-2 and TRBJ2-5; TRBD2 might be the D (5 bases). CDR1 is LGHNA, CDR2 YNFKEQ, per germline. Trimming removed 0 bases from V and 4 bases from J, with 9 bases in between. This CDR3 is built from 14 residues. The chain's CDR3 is CASSQEGAGETQYF. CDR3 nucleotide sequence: TGTGCCAGCAGCCAAGAAGGTGCGGGAGAGACCCAGTACTTC.

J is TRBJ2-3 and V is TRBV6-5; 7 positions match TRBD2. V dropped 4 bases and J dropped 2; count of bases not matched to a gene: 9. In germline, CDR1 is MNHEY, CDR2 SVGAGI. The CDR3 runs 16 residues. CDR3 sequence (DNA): TGTGCCAGCAGTTCTAGTCTAGCGGAACCCACAGATACGCAGTATTTT. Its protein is CASSSSLAEPTDTQYF.

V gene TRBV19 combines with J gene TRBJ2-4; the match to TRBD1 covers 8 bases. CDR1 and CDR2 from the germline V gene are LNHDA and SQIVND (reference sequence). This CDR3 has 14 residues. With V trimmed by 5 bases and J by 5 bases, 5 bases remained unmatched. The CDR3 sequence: CASSVDRGENIQYF. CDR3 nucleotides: TGTGCCAGTAGTGTCGACAGGGGAGAAAACATTCAGTACTTC.

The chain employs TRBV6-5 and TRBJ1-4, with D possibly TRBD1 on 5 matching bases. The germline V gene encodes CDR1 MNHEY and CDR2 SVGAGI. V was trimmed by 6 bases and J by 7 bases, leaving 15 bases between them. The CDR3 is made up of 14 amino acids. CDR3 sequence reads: CASSRLQGGEKLFF. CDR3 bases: TGTGCCAGCAGCCGCCTTCAGGGAGGTGAAAAACTGTTTTTT.

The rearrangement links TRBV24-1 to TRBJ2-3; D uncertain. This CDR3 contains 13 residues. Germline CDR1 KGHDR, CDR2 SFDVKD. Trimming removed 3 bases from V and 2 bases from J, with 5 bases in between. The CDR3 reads CATSDTITDTQYF. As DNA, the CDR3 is TGTGCCACCAGTGATACTATCACAGATACGCAGTATTTT.